Sequencing of this T cell receptor beta chain was carried out in a study of patients and donors after allogeneic stem cell transplantation. TCRdb passed the RT-PCR reads through MiXCR, listing each CDR3 protein once. This table holds about a million distinct CDR3 sequences, about 20% found once. The CDR3 length is 15 residues. Trimming shortened V by 3 bases and J by 2 bases, and 10 bases separated the two germline ends. This TCR was recovered from a human donor who was either an allogeneic HSCT recipient or a stem cell or donor lymphocyte infusion donor (not recorded which). It is not recorded whose cells these are; they may come from a transplant donor. Sequenced sample: blood, either unsorted or a sorted T cell fraction (not recorded which). This chain links TRBV12-3 or TRBV12-4 with TRBJ2-2; the D gene is possibly TRBD1 (6 bases). This CDR3 reads CASSFRGLNTGELFF. The DNA of the CDR3 is TGTGCCAGCAGTTTCAGGGGCTTAAACACCGGGGAGCTGTTTTTT.